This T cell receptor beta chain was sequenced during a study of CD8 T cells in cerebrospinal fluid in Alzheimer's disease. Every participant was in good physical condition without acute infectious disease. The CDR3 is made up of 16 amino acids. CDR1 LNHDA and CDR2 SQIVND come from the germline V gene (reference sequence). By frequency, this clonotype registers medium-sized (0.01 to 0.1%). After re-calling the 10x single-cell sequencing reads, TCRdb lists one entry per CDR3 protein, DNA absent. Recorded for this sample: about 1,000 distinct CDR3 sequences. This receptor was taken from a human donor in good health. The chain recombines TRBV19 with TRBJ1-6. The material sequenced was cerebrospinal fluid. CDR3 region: CASSRETSLYNSPLHF.